These 5 T cell receptor beta chains were sequenced from one sample in a study of blood T cell repertoires in COVID-19. Measured with immunoSEQ multiplex PCR; TCRdb has only the in-frame clones, and not every one. Found here are nearly 200,000 clones, just under 85% of them singletons; the top ten hold 6.5% to 8.5%. Sequenced input: peripheral blood. These receptor sequences come from a human donor with acute or convalescent COVID-19. The donor label of this sample is uncertain.

The V gene is TRBV10-3, the J gene TRBJ2-5, with 14 bases lining up with TRBD2. Germline V gene lookup returns CDR1 ENHRY and CDR2 SYGVKD. Trimming cost V 3 bases and J 7 bases; bases outside gene matches: 13. CDR3 length: 18 residues. CDR3 sequence (DNA): TGTGCCATCAGTGAAGGACTAGCGGGGGGAACCCTAGGCGTGACCCAGTACTTC. It specifies CAISEGLAGGTLGVTQYF.

This chain links TRBV7-9 with TRBJ2-1, with 7 bases fitting TRBD2. The V gene end was trimmed by 1 base and the J gene end by 9 bases; junction bases not matched to a gene: 12. The CDR3 sequence is 16 residues long. Germline CDR1 is SEHNR and CDR2 is FQNEAQ (reference sequence). In DNA form, the CDR3 reads TGTGCCAGCAGCTTAGTTTGGTGGGAGGGCCTCGGTGAGCAGTTCTTC. It specifies CASSLVWWEGLGEQFF. The whole variable domain, filled in from reference TRBV7-9 and TRBJ2-1, reads DTGVSQNPRHKITKRGQNVTFRCDPISEHNRLYWYRQTLGQGPEFLTYFQNEAQLEKSRLLSDRFSAERPKGSFSTLEIQRTEQGDSAMYLCASSLVWWEGLGEQFFGPGTRLTVL.

This clone was observed once. This chain links TRBV10-2 with TRBJ2-5; TRBD2 matches at 11 bases. In germline, CDR1 is WSHSY, CDR2 SAAADI. The CDR3 has 15 amino acids. J was trimmed by 5 bases and V by 4 bases; bases with no gene match: 6. Here the CDR3 reads CASSGDSGRGETQYF. The CDR3 region has the DNA TGCGCCAGCAGTGGGGATAGCGGGAGGGGTGAGACCCAGTACTTC.

This clone was seen a single time. The J gene is TRBJ1-5, the V gene TRBV28; a possible D gene is TRBD1 (5 bases). Germline V lookup: CDR1 MDHEN, CDR2 SYDVKM. The CDR3 runs 15 residues. The germline V and J ends were trimmed by 6 bases and 3 bases, with 15 bases remaining between them. The CDR3 coding sequence is TGTGCCAGCAGATTTTACAGGAATAACAATCAGCCCCAGCATTTT. Translated: CASRFYRNNNQPQHF.

This chain uses TRBV5-6 with TRBJ2-2; D is perhaps TRBD2 (7 bases). Trimming stripped 4 bases from V and 5 bases from J, with 18 bases between. Germline CDR1 SGHDT, CDR2 YYEEEE. CDR3 length: 16 residues. The CDR3 DNA reads TGTGCCAGCAGCCGGGGGGCGGGAGAATGGACCGGGGAGCTGTTTTTT. This gives the protein CASSRGAGEWTGELFF.